This T cell receptor beta chain was observed in a study of blood T cell repertoires in COVID-19. For the study at large: The origin of the acute and convalescent COVID-19 samples was the United States, Italy and Spain.

Method: immunoSEQ multiplex PCR; TCRdb's copy keeps in-frame clones and lacks some. Found here are about 200,000 clones, roughly nine tenths of them singletons; the top ten hold roughly 0.78%. With V trimmed by 6 bases and J by 4 bases, 2 bases remained unmatched. The CDR3 has 13 amino acids. The sequenced material came from peripheral blood. V usage is TRBV12-3 or TRBV12-4 and J usage is TRBJ1-3, with 8 bases that match TRBD1. This receptor was taken from a woman in her 70s with acute or convalescent COVID-19. CDR3 DNA sequence: TGTGCCAGCAGACGGGACAGGGGAAACACCATATATTTT. Its protein is CASRRDRGNTIYF.